The 17 T cell receptor beta chains below come from one sample, sequenced in a study of graft-versus-host responses after intestinal transplantation. Profiling relied on immunoSEQ multiplex PCR, and the TCRdb table lists in-frame clones only, not all of them. Of about 9,800 clones detected, 78% appear once; the ten largest clones hold less than 25%. Tissue processing of the graft released intraepithelial and lamina propria lymphocytes from it. The sequenced sample was ileum tissue, obtained 500 to 550 days after intestinal transplant. These receptors were collected from a human patient who received an intestinal transplant, so some T cells may come from the graft donor.

The chain uses TRBV9 and TRBJ1-1; D unresolved. The CDR3 length is 15 residues. CDR1 is SGDLS, CDR2 YYNGEE, per germline. Trimming took 4 bases from V and 1 from J, leaving 14 bases between them. Here the CDR3 reads CASSPELGGNTEAFF. The CDR3 DNA is TGTGCCAGCAGCCCCGAACTCGGAGGGAACACTGAAGCTTTCTTT.

The V and J genes are TRBV27 and TRBJ1-2, with 9 bases that match TRBD1. CDR3 length: 15 residues. The V gene end was trimmed by 5 bases and the J gene end by 4 bases; junction bases not matched to a gene: 8. In germline, CDR1 is MNHEY, CDR2 SMNVEV (reference sequence). The CDR3 region is CASSPVGDRAYGYTF. CDR3 nucleotide sequence: TGTGCCAGCAGTCCCGTGGGGGACAGGGCCTATGGCTACACCTTC.

The chain has TRBV6-1 and TRBJ2-4; D remains ambiguous. Trimming took 4 bases from V and 1 from J, leaving 14 bases between them. This CDR3 has 16 amino acids. CDR1 is MNHNS, CDR2 SASEGT, per germline. CDR3 nucleotides: TGTGCCAGCAGTGCCTCCTCCGATCGGGCCAAAAACATTCAGTACTTC. Its protein is CASSASSDRAKNIQYF.

Of note for this clone: A junction end diverges from the germline sequence, so it may reflect a read error. This chain uses TRBV5-4 with TRBJ1-3; no definite D call. Germline V gives CDR1 SGHNT, CDR2 YYREEE (reference sequence). CDR3 length equals 16 residues. This CDR3 is CASSQDRVFSGNTIYF. The DNA of the CDR3 is TGCGCCAGCAGCCAAGATAGGGTGTTCTCGGGAAACACCATATATTTT.

This clone was seen a few times. The V and J genes are TRBV4-3 and TRBJ1-6; D is possibly TRBD1 (5 bases). Germline CDR1 reads LGHNA; CDR2 reads YSLEER. This CDR3 has 16 amino acids. With 3 bases removed from V and 4 bases from J, the gap between germline ends came to 13 bases. CDR3 sequence: CASSQDQGLYNSPLHF. Here the CDR3 DNA reads TGCGCCAGCAGCCAGGACCAGGGTCTATATAATTCACCCCTCCACTTT.

The chain links TRBV7-2 to TRBJ2-7; D is perhaps TRBD1 or TRBD2 (6 bases each). Germline assignment: CDR1 SGHTA and CDR2 FQGNSA. CDR3 length: 15 residues. The V and J ends lost 5 bases and 1 base respectively, with 15 bases between them. In DNA, the CDR3 is TGTGCCAGCAGCCCTGTTACGGGGGCGTCCTACGAGCAGTACTTC. Translating it yields CASSPVTGASYEQYF.

The chain is built from TRBV13 and TRBJ2-3; D remains ambiguous. In germline, CDR1 is PRHDT, CDR2 FYEKMQ (reference sequence). The ends were cut back, 5 bases at V and 0 bases at J, with 9 bases in the middle. The CDR3 has 14 amino acids. The CDR3 DNA reads as TGTGCCAGCAGCCGGTCCTCTAGCACAGATACGCAGTATTTT. Protein product: CASSRSSSTDTQYF.

This rearrangement joins TRBV10-3 to TRBJ1-2; D not resolved. The V and J ends lost 5 bases and 3 bases respectively, with 10 bases between them. Germline CDR1 ENHRY, CDR2 SYGVKD. The CDR3 spans 13 residues. For the CDR3, the DNA is TGTGCCATCAGTTTAGAGGTCTACTATGGCTACACCTTC. This gives the protein CAISLEVYYGYTF.

V is TRBV2 and J is TRBJ1-6; D remains unclear. In germline, CDR1 is SNHLY, CDR2 FYNNEI. This CDR3 has 13 amino acids. V dropped 2 bases and J dropped 5 bases, with 4 bases sitting between them. CDR3 loop: CASSEQDNSPLHF. The CDR3 nucleotides read TGTGCCAGCAGTGAACAGGATAATTCACCCCTCCACTTT.

This chain links TRBV18 with TRBJ2-1; D is tentatively TRBD1 or TRBD2 (5 bases each). CDR1 is KGHSH, CDR2 LQKENI, per germline. This CDR3 contains 15 residues. Trimming took 3 bases from V and 2 from J, leaving 11 bases between them. CDR3 in DNA: TGTGCCAGCTCACCCCCGGGACCAACCTACAATGAGCAGTTCTTC. It specifies CASSPPGPTYNEQFF. Drawing the rest from reference TRBV18 and TRBJ2-1, the complete variable domain is NAGVMQNPRHLVRRRGQEARLRCSPMKGHSHVYWYRQLPEEGLKFMVYLQKENIIDESGMPKERFSAEFPKEGPSILRIQQVVRGDSAAYFCASSPPGPTYNEQFFGPGTRLTVL.

V gene TRBV6-5 combines with J gene TRBJ1-4; the match to TRBD1 covers 10 bases. The CDR3 length is 12 residues. The J segment lost 14 bases and the V segment lost 5 bases, leaving 5 bases of the junction unmatched. The germline gives CDR1 MNHEY, CDR2 SVGAGI. The CDR3 region is CASSRGTGDLFF. CDR3 bases: TGTGCCAGCAGTCGCGGGACAGGGGACCTGTTTTTT.

The chain uses TRBV19 and TRBJ2-7; tentatively, D is TRBD2 (6 bases). V was clipped by 4 bases and J by 0 bases, with 16 bases between them. CDR3 length: 16 amino acids. Germline-derived CDR1 and CDR2 are LNHDA and SQIVND (reference sequence). The CDR3 nucleotides read TGTGCCAGTAGTAGTGGGGCGGGAATCCGCTCCTACGAGCAGTACTTC. This sequence encodes CASSSGAGIRSYEQYF. The complete variable domain, with remaining parts taken from reference TRBV19 and TRBJ2-7, reads DGGITQSPKYLFRKEGQNVTLSCEQNLNHDAMYWYRQDPGQGLRLIYYSQIVNDFQKGDIAEGYSVSREKKESFPLTVTSAQKNPTAFYLCASSSGAGIRSYEQYFGPGTRLTVT.

This clone was seen only a few times. This same CDR3 is encoded by further DNA sequences in the sample. The rearrangement uses TRBV10-3 and TRBJ2-7; D tentatively fits TRBD1 or TRBD2 (6 bases each). Trimming left V 3 bases short and J 0 bases short, with 12 bases between. CDR1 ENHRY and CDR2 SYGVKD come from the germline V gene. The CDR3 has 15 amino acids. As DNA, the CDR3 is TGTGCCATCAGTGAAAGAGGGGGAGGCTCCTACGAGCAGTACTTC. Translating it yields CAISERGGGSYEQYF.

This chain links TRBV7-6 with TRBJ2-7, with 8 bases that match TRBD1. V shed 5 bases, J shed 1 base, and the junction held 7 bases outside the gene matches. The V gene's germline CDR1 is SGHVS and CDR2 FNYEAQ. This CDR3 contains 15 residues. In nucleotides, the CDR3 is TGTGCCAGCAGCGCAACCGGGACAGGATCCTACGAGCAGTACTTC. This encodes CASSATGTGSYEQYF.

This chain uses TRBV30 with TRBJ1-4; unclear D gene. The germline CDR1 and CDR2 sequences are GTSNPN and SVGIG (reference sequence). The CDR3 totals 14 residues. Trimming removed 2 bases at V and 4 bases at J, with 11 bases between. CDR3 bases: TGTGCCTGGAGTATAGGGCCCATTAATGAAAAACTGTTTTTT. As protein: CAWSIGPINEKLFF.

The V call is TRBV11-2, the J call TRBJ1-1; a possible D gene is TRBD1 (5 bases). V lost 5 bases and J 9 bases, leaving 22 bases between the germline ends. From germline, CDR1 is SGHAT and CDR2 FQNNGV. CDR3 length equals 15 residues. The CDR3 nucleotides read TGTGCCAGCAGCCTAACGGGCAGGGAGTACAGTAAAGCTTTCTTT. Translated, it gives CASSLTGREYSKAFF.

V gene TRBV5-4 combines with J gene TRBJ2-3; TRBD2 aligns across 7 bases. Unmatched junction bases numbered 4, after V lost 2 bases and J lost 1 base. There are 15 residues in the CDR3. In germline, CDR1 is SGHNT, CDR2 YYREEE (reference sequence). The CDR3 sequence: CASSLPGGRTDTQYF. The CDR3 coding sequence is TGTGCCAGCAGCTTACCGGGAGGACGCACAGATACGCAGTATTTT.